The T cell receptor (beta chain) under discussion was sequenced for a study of T cells in Graves' hyperthyroidism and ophthalmopathy. Notes on the study in general: Progression to ophthalmopathy was predicted a median of roughly 6.8 months early.

Using RNA transcripts as the source, TCR beta CDR3 regions were amplified. The HTBI primer set was used in a first-round RT-PCR of the TCR CDR3. One entry per CDR3 protein, called by TCRdb with MiXCR from the multiplex PCR reads. Altogether around 350,000 distinct CDR3 sequences are present, 20% to 25% being singletons, with the ten largest covering roughly 70%. A patient was excluded if there was uncontrolled infection, other autoimmune disease, pregnancy or lactation. Details on this clonotype: As yet, its antigen is unknown. Its ends do not fully match the called genes, so a read error is possible.

The receptor was isolated from a man aged 45-60 years with Graves' hyperthyroidism. The sample was blood.

CDR3 residues: CASSPAGTVNYGCTF. Written as DNA, the CDR3 is TGTGCCAGCAGCCCTGCCGGGACAGTCAACTATGGCTGCACCTTC. The chain has TRBV5-5 and TRBJ1-2, with 7 bases that match TRBD1. The germline CDR1 and CDR2 sequences are SGHKS and YYEKEE (reference sequence). CDR3 size: 15 residues.